The 15 T cell receptor beta chains presented below share a single source sample, sequenced in a study of neoadjuvant anti-PD-1 for oral cavity cancer (dated by TCRdb to the early 2020s). The protocol used for the library was the immunoSEQ multiplex PCR assay. In its TCRdb copy, this immuneACCESS table keeps in-frame sequences only and misses some clones. Where compared with another copy, unresolved V genes explain less than half of these, and the others have no known cause. This sample has about 8,000 clones in its table, and roughly 70% of those were observed once. In total, the top ten clones hold about 3% of the sample. The time point label, read with the paper, signifies: after neoadjuvant nivolumab, at surgical resection. Sample: PBMCs, taken after nivolumab (anti-PD-1) treatment. These receptors were collected from a person aged 35 to 85 with oral cavity squamous cell carcinoma.

This clone was detected once. The rearrangement links TRBV4-1 to TRBJ2-5; D may correspond to TRBD1 or TRBD2 (5 bases each). The CDR3 covers 17 residues. Trimming stripped 3 bases from V and 5 bases from J, with 22 bases between. The germline V gene has CDR1 MGHRA and CDR2 YSYEKL. Written as DNA, the CDR3 is TGCGCCAGCAGCCACACGGGACGGCGCTTGACCTGGGAGACCCAGTACTTC. This sequence encodes CASSHTGRRLTWETQYF.

This rearrangement joins TRBV10-2 to TRBJ2-7, with unresolved D. The V and J ends lost 0 bases and 3 bases respectively, with 12 bases between them. The CDR3 is 15 residues long. The germline V gene has CDR1 WSHSY and CDR2 SAAADI. In nucleotides, the CDR3 is TGCGCCAGCAGTGAGTCGAACCCGGAGATCTACGAGCAGTACTTC. Its protein product is CASSESNPEIYEQYF.

This clone was detected only a few times. V is TRBV27 and J is TRBJ2-5; D is ambiguous. V gave up 0 bases and J gave up 5 bases, with 4 bases separating them. This CDR3 spans 12 amino acids. Germline CDR1 reads MNHEY; CDR2 reads SMNVEV (reference sequence). CDR3 coding DNA: TGTGCCAGCAGTTTATCTGGGGAGACCCAGTACTTC. Its translation: CASSLSGETQYF.

The J gene is TRBJ1-6, the V gene TRBV27; D is perhaps TRBD1 (5 bases). V gave up 6 bases and J gave up 4 bases, with 7 bases separating them. Germline V gene data show CDR1 as MNHEY and CDR2 as SMNVEV (reference sequence). This CDR3 is 13 amino acids long. CDR3 DNA sequence: TGTGCCAGCAGGGGGCTTTATAATTCACCCCTCCACTTT. Amino acids: CASRGLYNSPLHF.

This sequence joins TRBV6-1 and TRBJ2-1; 14 bases are shared with TRBD2. Germline V gene data show CDR1 as MNHNS and CDR2 as SASEGT. V shed 1 base and J 7 bases; nucleotides not matched to a gene: 0. CDR3 length: 15 amino acids. The DNA for the CDR3 is TGTGCCAGCAGTGAAGGGACTAGCGGGGGGAATGAGCAGTTCTTC. Translated, it gives CASSEGTSGGNEQFF.

The V gene is TRBV19, the J gene TRBJ2-5, with 8 bases that match TRBD1. Unmatched junction bases numbered 13, after V lost 5 bases and J lost 5 bases. CDR3 length: 16 residues. The V gene's germline CDR1 is LNHDA and CDR2 SQIVND (reference sequence). The CDR3 region has the DNA TGTGCCAGTAGTCGTCGGGACAGGAGGCTGGGGGAGACCCAGTACTTC. Translating gives CASSRRDRRLGETQYF.

The rearrangement joins TRBV9 to TRBJ2-1; D is possibly TRBD1 (6 bases). Trimming removed 2 bases from V and 6 bases from J, with 15 bases in between. This CDR3 spans 15 amino acids. Per germline, CDR1 SGDLS and CDR2 YYNGEE. CDR3 region: CASSVTNRVINEQFF. The CDR3 region has the DNA TGTGCCAGCAGCGTCACAAACAGGGTTATCAATGAGCAGTTCTTC. Together with reference TRBV9 and TRBJ2-1, the CDR3 gives the full variable domain: DSGVTQTPKHLITATGQRVTLRCSPRSGDLSVYWYQQSLDQGLQFLIQYYNGEERAKGNILERFSAQQFPDLHSELNLSSLELGDSALYFCASSVTNRVINEQFFGPGTRLTVL.

This clone was counted between two and nine times. The chain recombines TRBV2 with TRBJ2-6; tentatively, D is TRBD1 (5 bases). Trimming removed 7 bases at V and 4 bases at J, with 11 bases between. The CDR3 consists of 14 residues. In germline, CDR1 is SNHLY, CDR2 FYNNEI. CDR3 DNA sequence: TGTGCCAGCAATCTCAGGGCCGGGGCCAACGTCCTGACTTTC. As protein: CASNLRAGANVLTF.

The chain has TRBV5-6 and TRBJ1-6; 7 bases align to TRBD1. The CDR3 covers 15 residues. V was pared by 6 bases and J by 4 bases, with 7 bases of the junction left unmatched. The germline CDR1 and CDR2 sequences are SGHDT and YYEEEE. CDR3 loop: CASISWTGYNSPLHF. The CDR3 DNA follows: TGTGCCAGCATCTCCTGGACAGGTTATAATTCACCCCTCCACTTT.

The V call is TRBV20-1, the J call TRBJ1-2; D ambiguous. The germline CDR1 and CDR2 sequences are DFQATT and SNEGSKA (reference sequence). This CDR3 region has 11 residues. Between the trimmed V and J ends, which lost 7 bases and 6 bases, there was a span of 12 bases. The CDR3 loop reads CSVGVTDGYTF. CDR3 bases: TGCAGTGTTGGTGTAACTGATGGCTACACCTTC.

The chain employs TRBV4-2 and TRBJ2-6; D gene unclear. The V gene lost 0 bases and the J gene lost 0 bases, with 6 bases spanning the gap. Per the germline V gene, CDR1 is LGHNA and CDR2 is YNFKEQ. The CDR3 has 16 amino acids. CDR3 region: CASSQDQNSGANVLTF. DNA of the CDR3: TGTGCCAGCAGCCAAGATCAAAACTCTGGGGCCAACGTCCTGACTTTC.

This clone was counted only a few times. The J gene is TRBJ1-1, the V gene TRBV7-9; D is unclear. The CDR3 extends over 12 amino acids. V lost 3 bases, J lost 7 bases, and 9 bases lay in between. In germline, CDR1 is SEHNR, CDR2 FQNEAQ (reference sequence). The DNA for the CDR3 is TGTGCCAGCAGCTTCTCGGGGTATGAAGCTTTCTTT. The encoded protein is CASSFSGYEAFF.

The genes are TRBV9 and TRBJ1-1; 8 bases line up with TRBD1. The CDR3 is 14 residues long. Germline V lookup: CDR1 SGDLS, CDR2 YYNGEE. V gave up 2 bases and J gave up 2 bases; unmatched junction bases: 2. Here the CDR3 DNA reads TGTGCCAGCAGCGTCGGACAGGGAAACACTGAAGCTTTCTTT. Its translation: CASSVGQGNTEAFF. Combining the CDR3 with reference TRBV9 and TRBJ1-1 gives the whole variable domain DSGVTQTPKHLITATGQRVTLRCSPRSGDLSVYWYQQSLDQGLQFLIQYYNGEERAKGNILERFSAQQFPDLHSELNLSSLELGDSALYFCASSVGQGNTEAFFGQGTRLTVV.

The V call is TRBV29-1, the J call TRBJ1-2; weak D call: TRBD1 (6 bases). Trimming removed 4 bases from V and 0 bases from J, with 12 bases in between. Per germline, CDR1 SQVTM and CDR2 ANQGSEA. This CDR3 has 14 residues. CDR3 in amino acids: CSVVKTGTNYGYTF. CDR3 DNA sequence: TGCAGCGTTGTTAAGACAGGAACTAACTATGGCTACACCTTC. Combining the CDR3 with reference TRBV29-1 and TRBJ1-2 gives the whole variable domain SAVISQKPSRDICQRGTSLTIQCQVDSQVTMMFWYRQQPGQSLTLIATANQGSEATYESGFVIDKFPISRPNLTFSTLTVSNMSPEDSSIYLCSVVKTGTNYGYTFGSGTRLTVV.

The chain recombines TRBV6-5 with TRBJ1-2; a possible D gene is TRBD1 (6 bases). From germline, CDR1 is MNHEY and CDR2 SVGAGI. The CDR3 extends over 15 amino acids. V lost 0 bases and J lost 2, with 10 bases in between. The CDR3 sequence: CASSYSQGLNYGYTF. Written as DNA, the CDR3 is TGTGCCAGCAGTTACTCTCAGGGGCTGAACTATGGCTACACCTTC.